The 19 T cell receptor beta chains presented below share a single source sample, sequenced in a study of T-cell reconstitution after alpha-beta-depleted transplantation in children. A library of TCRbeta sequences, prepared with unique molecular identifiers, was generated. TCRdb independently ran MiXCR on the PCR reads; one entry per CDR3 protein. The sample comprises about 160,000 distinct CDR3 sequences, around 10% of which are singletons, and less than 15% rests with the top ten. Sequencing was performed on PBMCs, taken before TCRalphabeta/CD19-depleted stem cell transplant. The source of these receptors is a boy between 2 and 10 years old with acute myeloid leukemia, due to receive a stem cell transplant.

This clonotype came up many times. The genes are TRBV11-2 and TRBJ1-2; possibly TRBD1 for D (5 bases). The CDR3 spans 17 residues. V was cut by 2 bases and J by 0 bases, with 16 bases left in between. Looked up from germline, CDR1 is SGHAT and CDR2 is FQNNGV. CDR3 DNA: TGTGCCAGCAGCTTAACCCTGCGGGGGACGTCTAACTATGGCTACACCTTC. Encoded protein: CASSLTLRGTSNYGYTF.

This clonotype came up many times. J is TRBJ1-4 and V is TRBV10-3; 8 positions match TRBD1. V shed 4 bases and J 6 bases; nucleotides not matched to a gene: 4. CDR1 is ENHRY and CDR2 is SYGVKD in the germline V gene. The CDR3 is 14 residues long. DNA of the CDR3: TGTGCCATCAGTGCCGGACAGGGCGATGAAAAACTGTTTTTT. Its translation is CAISAGQGDEKLFF.

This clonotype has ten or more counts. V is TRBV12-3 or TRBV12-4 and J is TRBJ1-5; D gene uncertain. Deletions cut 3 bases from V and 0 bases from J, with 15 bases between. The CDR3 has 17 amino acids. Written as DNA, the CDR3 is TGTGCCAGCAGTTTCCGACCGACCGATTATAGCAATCAGCCCCAGCATTTT. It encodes CASSFRPTDYSNQPQHF.

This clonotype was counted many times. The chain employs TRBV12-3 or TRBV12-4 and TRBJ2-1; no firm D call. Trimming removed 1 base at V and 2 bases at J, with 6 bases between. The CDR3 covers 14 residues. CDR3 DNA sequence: TGTGCCAGCAGTTTAGTGTCGGCCTACAATGAGCAGTTCTTC. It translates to CASSLVSAYNEQFF.

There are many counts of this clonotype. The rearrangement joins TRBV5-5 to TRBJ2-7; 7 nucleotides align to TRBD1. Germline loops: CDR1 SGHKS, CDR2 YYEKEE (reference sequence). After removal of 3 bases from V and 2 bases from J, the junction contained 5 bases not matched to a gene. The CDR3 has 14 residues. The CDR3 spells CASSYRDSTYEQYF. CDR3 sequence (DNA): TGTGCCAGCAGCTACCGGGACAGTACCTACGAGCAGTACTTC.

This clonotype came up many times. CDR3 in amino acids: CASSQGTLTGELFF. CDR3 nucleotide sequence: TGTGCCAGCAGCCAAGGGACCTTGACCGGGGAGCTGTTTTTT. This chain joins TRBV14 and TRBJ2-2; D unresolved. V dropped 1 base and J dropped 5 bases, with 8 bases sitting between them. The germline V gene has CDR1 SGHDN and CDR2 FVKESK. The CDR3 is 14 amino acids.

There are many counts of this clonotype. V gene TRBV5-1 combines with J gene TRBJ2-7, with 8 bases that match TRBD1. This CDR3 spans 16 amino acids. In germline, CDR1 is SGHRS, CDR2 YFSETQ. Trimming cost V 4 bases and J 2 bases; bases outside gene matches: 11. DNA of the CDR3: TGCGCCAGCAGCCTTCATTACACAGGGGGGACCTACGAGCAGTACTTC. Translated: CASSLHYTGGTYEQYF.

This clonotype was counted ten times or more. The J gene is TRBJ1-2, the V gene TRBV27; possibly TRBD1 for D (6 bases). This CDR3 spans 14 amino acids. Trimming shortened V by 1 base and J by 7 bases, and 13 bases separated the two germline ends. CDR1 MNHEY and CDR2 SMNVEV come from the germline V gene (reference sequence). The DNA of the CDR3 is TGTGCCAGCAGTTTATTATCGGGGGGCTCTGGCTACACCTTC. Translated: CASSLLSGGSGYTF.

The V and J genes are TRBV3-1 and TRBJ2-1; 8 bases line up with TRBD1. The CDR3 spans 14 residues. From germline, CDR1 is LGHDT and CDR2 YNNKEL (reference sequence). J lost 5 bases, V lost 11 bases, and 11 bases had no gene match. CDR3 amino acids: CASTQPGQDNEQFF. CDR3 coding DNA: TGTGCCTCCACCCAACCGGGACAGGACAATGAGCAGTTCTTC.

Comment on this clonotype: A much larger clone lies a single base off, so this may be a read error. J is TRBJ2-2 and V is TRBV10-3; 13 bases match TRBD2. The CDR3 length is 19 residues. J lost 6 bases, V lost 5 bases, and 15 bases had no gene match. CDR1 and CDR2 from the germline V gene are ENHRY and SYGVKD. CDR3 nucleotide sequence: TGTGCCATCAGTTCCTCTTCGGGACTAGCGGGGTTGAGGGCCGGGGAGCTGTTTTTT. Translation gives CAISSSSGLAGLRAGELFF.

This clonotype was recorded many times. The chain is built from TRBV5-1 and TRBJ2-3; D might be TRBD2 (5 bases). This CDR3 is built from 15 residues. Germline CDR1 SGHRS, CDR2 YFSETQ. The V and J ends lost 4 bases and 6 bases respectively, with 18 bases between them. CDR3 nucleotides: TGCGCCAGCAGCCTCGGTCGGGGAGAATACGATACGCAGTATTTT. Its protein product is CASSLGRGEYDTQYF.

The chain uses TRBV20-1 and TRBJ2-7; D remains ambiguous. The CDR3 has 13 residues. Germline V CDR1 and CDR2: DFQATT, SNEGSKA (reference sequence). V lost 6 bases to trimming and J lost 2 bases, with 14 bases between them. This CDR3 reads CSALNPRTYEQYF. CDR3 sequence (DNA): TGCAGTGCCCTGAATCCAAGGACCTACGAGCAGTACTTC.

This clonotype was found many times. The CDR3 region has the DNA TGTGCCAGCAGTTTTGATTTAACATGCTCTGGGGCCAACGTCCTGACTTTC. This translates into CASSFDLTCSGANVLTF. The rearrangement links TRBV27 to TRBJ2-6; unclear D gene. With 3 bases removed from V and 0 bases from J, the gap between germline ends came to 12 bases. Per the germline V gene, CDR1 is MNHEY and CDR2 is SMNVEV (reference sequence). The CDR3 contains 17 residues.

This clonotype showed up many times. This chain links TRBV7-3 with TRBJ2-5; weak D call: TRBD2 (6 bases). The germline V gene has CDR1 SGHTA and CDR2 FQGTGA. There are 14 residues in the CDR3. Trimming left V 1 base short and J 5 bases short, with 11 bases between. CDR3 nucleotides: TGTGCCAGCAGCTTAAATGGAGGGCAGGAGACCCAGTACTTC. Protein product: CASSLNGGQETQYF. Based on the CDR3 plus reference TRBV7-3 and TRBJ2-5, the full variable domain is GAGVSQTPSNKVTEKGKYVELRCDPISGHTALYWYRQSLGQGPEFLIYFQGTGAADDSGLPNDRFFAVRPEGSVSTLKIQRTERGDSAVYLCASSLNGGQETQYFGPGTRLLVL.

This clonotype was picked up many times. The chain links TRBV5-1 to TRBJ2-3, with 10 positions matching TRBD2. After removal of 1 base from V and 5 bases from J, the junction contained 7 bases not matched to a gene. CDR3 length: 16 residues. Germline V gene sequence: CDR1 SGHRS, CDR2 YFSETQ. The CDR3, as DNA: TGCGCCAGCAGCTTGTCGGGACTAGCGACCCTAGATACGCAGTATTTT. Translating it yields CASSLSGLATLDTQYF. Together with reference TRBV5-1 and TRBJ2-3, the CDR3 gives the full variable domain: KAGVTQTPRYLIKTRGQQVTLSCSPISGHRSVSWYQQTPGQGLQFLFEYFSETQRNKGNFPGRFSGRQFSNSRSEMNVSTLELGDSALYLCASSLSGLATLDTQYFGPGTRLTVL.

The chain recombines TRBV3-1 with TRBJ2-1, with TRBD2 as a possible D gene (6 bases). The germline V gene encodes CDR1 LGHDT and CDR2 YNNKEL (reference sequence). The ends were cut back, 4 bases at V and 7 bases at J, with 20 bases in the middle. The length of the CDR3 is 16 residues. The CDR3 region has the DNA TGTGCCAGCAGCCTTCCGCCGGGGACTTGGAGAAATGAGCAGTTCTTC. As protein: CASSLPPGTWRNEQFF.

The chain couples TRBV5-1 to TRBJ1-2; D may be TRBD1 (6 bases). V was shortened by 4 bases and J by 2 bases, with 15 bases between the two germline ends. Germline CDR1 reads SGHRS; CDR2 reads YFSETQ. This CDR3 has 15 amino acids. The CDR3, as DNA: TGCGCCAGCAGCACTGAGACAGGAGCCAACTATGGCTACACCTTC. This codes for CASSTETGANYGYTF.

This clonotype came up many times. CDR3 sequence: CASSPQPEYGANVLTF. Here the CDR3 DNA reads TGCGCCAGCAGCCCACAGCCGGAGTATGGGGCCAACGTCCTGACTTTC. The chain combines TRBV5-1 with TRBJ2-6; D gene uncertain. Germline CDR1 reads SGHRS; CDR2 reads YFSETQ. This CDR3 has 16 amino acids. V gave up 4 bases and J gave up 3 bases, with 14 bases separating them.

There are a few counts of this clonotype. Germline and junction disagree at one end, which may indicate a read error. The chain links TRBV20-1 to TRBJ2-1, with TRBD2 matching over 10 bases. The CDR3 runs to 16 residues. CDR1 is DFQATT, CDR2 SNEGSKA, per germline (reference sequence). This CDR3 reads CCARPTTSGKDNEQFF. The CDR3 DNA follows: TGCTGTGCTAGACCTACCACTAGCGGGAAAGACAATGAGCAGTTCTTC.